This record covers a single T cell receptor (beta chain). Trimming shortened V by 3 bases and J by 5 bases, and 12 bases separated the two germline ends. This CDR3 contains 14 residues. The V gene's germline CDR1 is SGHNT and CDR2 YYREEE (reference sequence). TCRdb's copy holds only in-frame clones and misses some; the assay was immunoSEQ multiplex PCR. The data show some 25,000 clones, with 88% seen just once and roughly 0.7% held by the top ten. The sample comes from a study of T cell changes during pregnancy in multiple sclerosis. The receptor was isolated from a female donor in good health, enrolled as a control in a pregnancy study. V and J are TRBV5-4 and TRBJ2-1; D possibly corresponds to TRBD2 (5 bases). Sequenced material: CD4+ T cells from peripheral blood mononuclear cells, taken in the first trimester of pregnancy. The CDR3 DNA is TGTGCCAGCAGCTGGAGACTAACAGACAATGAGCAGTTCTTC. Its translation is CASSWRLTDNEQFF.